The source of this T cell receptor (beta chain) is a study of T cells expressing NK-cell markers. CDR1 LGHNA and CDR2 YNFKEQ come from the germline V gene. This CDR3 has 16 amino acids. TCRdb re-called the 5' RACE reads, yielding one record per CDR3 amino acid sequence without DNA. The repertoire table contains 300,000 to 450,000 distinct CDR3 sequences. Study conclusions and caveats: For over 5 donors, the dominant NKG2C+ clonotypes made up roughly 1.0-8% of their CD8+ T cells.

As to this clonotype: Its specificity is not known.

The chain couples TRBV4-2 to TRBJ1-6; TCRdb gives TRBD1 as the D gene, but with no DNA this cannot be confirmed. Sequenced input: blood T cells: a sorted CD56 or NKG2C T cell subset, CD4+ or CD8+ T cells, or bulk PBMC T cells (not recorded which). The origin of this receptor is a man between 18 and 69 years old in good health. CDR3: CASSPLQGSWNSPLHF.